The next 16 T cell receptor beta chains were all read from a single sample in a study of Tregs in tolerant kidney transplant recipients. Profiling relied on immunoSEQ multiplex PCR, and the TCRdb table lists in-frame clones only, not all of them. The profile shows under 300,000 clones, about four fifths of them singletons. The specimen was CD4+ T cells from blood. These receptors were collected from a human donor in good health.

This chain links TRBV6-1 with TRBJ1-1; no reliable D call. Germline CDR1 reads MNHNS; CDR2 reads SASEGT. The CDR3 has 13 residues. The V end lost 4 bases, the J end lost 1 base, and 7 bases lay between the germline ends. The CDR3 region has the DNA TGTGCCAGCAGTGCTTGGGGGAACACTGAAGCTTTCTTT. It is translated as CASSAWGNTEAFF.

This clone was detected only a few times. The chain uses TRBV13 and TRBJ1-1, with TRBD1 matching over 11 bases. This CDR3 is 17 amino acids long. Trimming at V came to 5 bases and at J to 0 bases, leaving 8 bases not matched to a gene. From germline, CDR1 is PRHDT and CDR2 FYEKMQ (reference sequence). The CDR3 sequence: CASSRPRDRGMNTEAFF. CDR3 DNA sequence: TGTGCCAGCAGCAGACCTCGGGACAGGGGGATGAACACTGAAGCTTTCTTT. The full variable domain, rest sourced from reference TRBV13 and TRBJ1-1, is AAGVIQSPRHLIKEKRETATLKCYPIPRHDTVYWYQQGPGQDPQFLISFYEKMQSDKGSIPDRFSAQQFSDYHSELNMSSLELGDSALYFCASSRPRDRGMNTEAFFGQGTRLTVV.

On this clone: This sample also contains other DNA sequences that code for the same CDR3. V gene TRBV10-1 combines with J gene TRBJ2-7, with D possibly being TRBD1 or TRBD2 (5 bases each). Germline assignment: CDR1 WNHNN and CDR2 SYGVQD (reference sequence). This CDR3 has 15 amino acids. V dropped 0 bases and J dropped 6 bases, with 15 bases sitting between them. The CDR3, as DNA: TGCGCCAGCAGTGAGTCGACGGGGCTCCTCAGCGAGCAGTACTTC. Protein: CASSESTGLLSEQYF.

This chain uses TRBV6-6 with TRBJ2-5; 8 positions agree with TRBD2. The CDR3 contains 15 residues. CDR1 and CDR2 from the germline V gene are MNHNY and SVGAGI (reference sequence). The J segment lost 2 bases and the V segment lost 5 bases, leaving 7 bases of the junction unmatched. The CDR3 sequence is CASSDGGAGQETQYF. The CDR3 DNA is TGTGCCAGCAGTGACGGGGGGGCGGGACAAGAGACCCAGTACTTC.

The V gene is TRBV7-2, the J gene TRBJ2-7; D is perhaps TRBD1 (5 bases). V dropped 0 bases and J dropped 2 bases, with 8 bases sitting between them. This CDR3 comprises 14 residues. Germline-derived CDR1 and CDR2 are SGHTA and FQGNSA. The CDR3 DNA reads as TGTGCCAGCAGCTTAGCCAGGGTCCCCTACGAGCAGTACTTC. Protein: CASSLARVPYEQYF.

CDR3 loop: CASWGLGGYGYTF. The CDR3 DNA reads as TGCGCCAGCTGGGGGTTGGGCGGCTATGGCTACACCTTC. V gene TRBV10-2 combines with J gene TRBJ1-2; tentatively, D is TRBD1 (5 bases). V was pared by 8 bases and J by 4 bases, with 14 bases between. Germline values: CDR1 WSHSY, CDR2 SAAADI. The CDR3 is made up of 13 amino acids.

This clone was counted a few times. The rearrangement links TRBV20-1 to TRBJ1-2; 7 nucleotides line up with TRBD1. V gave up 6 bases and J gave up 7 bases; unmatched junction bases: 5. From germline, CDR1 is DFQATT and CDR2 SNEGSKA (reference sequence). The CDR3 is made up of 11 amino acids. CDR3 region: CSADTGVGYTF. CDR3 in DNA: TGCAGTGCGGATACAGGGGTTGGCTACACCTTC.

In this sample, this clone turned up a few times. Here the CDR3 DNA reads TGTGCCAGCAGTAAGAGCGGGGCTAGCACAGATACGCAGTATTTT. Protein product: CASSKSGASTDTQYF. The chain combines TRBV2 with TRBJ2-3, with TRBD2 matching 7 bases. There are 15 residues in the CDR3. Trimming removed 5 bases from V and 0 bases from J; junction bases left unmatched: 5. Germline-derived CDR1 and CDR2 are SNHLY and FYNNEI.

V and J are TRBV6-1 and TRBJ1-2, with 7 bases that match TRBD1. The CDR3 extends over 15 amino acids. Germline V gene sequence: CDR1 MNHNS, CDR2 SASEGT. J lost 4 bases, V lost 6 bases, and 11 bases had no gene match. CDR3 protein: CASRQQGRGGYGYTF. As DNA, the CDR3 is TGTGCCAGCAGGCAACAGGGGAGAGGAGGCTATGGCTACACCTTC.

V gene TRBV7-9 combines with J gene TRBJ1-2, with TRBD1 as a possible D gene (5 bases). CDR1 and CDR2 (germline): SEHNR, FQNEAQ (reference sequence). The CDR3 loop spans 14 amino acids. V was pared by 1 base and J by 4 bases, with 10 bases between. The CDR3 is CASSLEQEGYGYTF. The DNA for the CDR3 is TGTGCCAGCAGCTTAGAACAGGAGGGCTATGGCTACACCTTC.

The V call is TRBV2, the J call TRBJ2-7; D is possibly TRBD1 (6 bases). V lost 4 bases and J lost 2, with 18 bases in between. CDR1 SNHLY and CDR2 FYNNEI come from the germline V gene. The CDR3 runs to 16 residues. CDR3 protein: CASSVLSQGYAYEQYF. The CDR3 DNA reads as TGTGCCAGCAGTGTCCTCTCTCAGGGGTATGCCTACGAGCAGTACTTC.

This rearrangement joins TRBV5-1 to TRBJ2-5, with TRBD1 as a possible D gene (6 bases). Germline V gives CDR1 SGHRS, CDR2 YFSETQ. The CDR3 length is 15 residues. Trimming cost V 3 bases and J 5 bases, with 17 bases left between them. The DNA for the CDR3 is TGCGCCAGCAGCTCCGACAGGCCTGAATTGGAGACCCAGTACTTC. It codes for CASSSDRPELETQYF.

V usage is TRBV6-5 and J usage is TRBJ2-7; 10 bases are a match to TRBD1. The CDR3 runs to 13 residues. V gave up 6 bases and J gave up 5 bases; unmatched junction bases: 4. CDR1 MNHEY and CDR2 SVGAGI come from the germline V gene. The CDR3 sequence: CASRGQGRHEQYF. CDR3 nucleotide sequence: TGTGCCAGCAGGGGACAGGGGCGACACGAGCAGTACTTC.

This chain's CDR3 is CASSLTGTAYSPLHF. For the CDR3, the DNA is TGTGCCAGCAGCTTAACCGGGACAGCATACTCACCCCTCCACTTT. The chain recombines TRBV7-3 with TRBJ1-6; 7 bases fit TRBD1. The germline CDR1 and CDR2 sequences are SGHTA and FQGTGA. The CDR3 extends over 15 amino acids. V shed 0 bases and J 10 bases; nucleotides not matched to a gene: 6.

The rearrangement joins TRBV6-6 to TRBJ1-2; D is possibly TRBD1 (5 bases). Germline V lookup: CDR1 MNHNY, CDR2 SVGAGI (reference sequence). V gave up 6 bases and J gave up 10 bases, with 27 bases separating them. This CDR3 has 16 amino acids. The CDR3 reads CASSTLRGRTPGDYTF. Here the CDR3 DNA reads TGTGCCAGCAGCACCTTGAGGGGCAGAACCCCCGGTGACTACACCTTC.

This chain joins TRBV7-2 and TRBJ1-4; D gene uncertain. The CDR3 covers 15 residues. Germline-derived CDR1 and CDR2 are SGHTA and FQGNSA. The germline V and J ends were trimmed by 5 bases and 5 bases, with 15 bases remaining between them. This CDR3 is CASSPTGGMNEKLFF. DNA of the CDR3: TGTGCCAGCAGCCCCACGGGAGGCATGAATGAAAAACTGTTTTTT.